This T cell receptor (beta chain) was sequenced for a study of T cell changes during pregnancy in multiple sclerosis. Assay used: immunoSEQ multiplex PCR; TCRdb lists only in-frame clones, some missing. The top ten clones hold about 0.69% of a sample with just under 80,000 clones, roughly 93% of them seen once. This CDR3 spans 14 amino acids. Trimming removed 5 bases from V and 1 base from J, with 8 bases in between. Germline values: CDR1 LNHDA, CDR2 SQIVND (reference sequence). The chain carries TRBV19 and TRBJ2-2; tentatively, D is TRBD1 (5 bases). Sequencing used peripheral blood, obtained in the second trimester of pregnancy. This sequence was found in a female donor in good health, enrolled as a control in a pregnancy study. The CDR3 nucleotides are TGTGCCAGTAGTCGACAGATGAACACCGGGGAGCTGTTTTTT. Translated, it gives CASSRQMNTGELFF.